Included here is one TCR beta chain sequence, with context. Its antigen remains unknown. This entry comes from a study of cytomegalovirus exposure and HLA in healthy donors. The germline V gene has CDR1 ENHRY and CDR2 SYGVKD. This CDR3 has 15 residues. V was trimmed by 4 bases and J by 1 base, leaving 13 bases between them. Study-wide results and caveats: The listing of 150 to 200 TCR beta chains classed them as cytomegalovirus-associated. Fewer N-insertions than the approximately 700-donor mean were reportedly shown by an Asian-associated ancestry cluster in a later analysis.

The PCR employed 60 Vbeta primers together with 13 Jbeta primers. Assay used: immunoSEQ multiplex PCR; TCRdb lists only in-frame clones, some missing. The table shows roughly 190,000 clones, with approximately 86% occurring only once. This TCR was recovered from a woman younger than 35 in good health and CMV-seronegative. The chain joins TRBV10-3 to TRBJ1-1; TRBD1 might be the D (6 bases). Specimen: PBMCs. The CDR3 nucleotides read TGTGCCATCAGTGCACCACAGACAGGGAACACTGAAGCTTTCTTT. It specifies CAISAPQTGNTEAFF.